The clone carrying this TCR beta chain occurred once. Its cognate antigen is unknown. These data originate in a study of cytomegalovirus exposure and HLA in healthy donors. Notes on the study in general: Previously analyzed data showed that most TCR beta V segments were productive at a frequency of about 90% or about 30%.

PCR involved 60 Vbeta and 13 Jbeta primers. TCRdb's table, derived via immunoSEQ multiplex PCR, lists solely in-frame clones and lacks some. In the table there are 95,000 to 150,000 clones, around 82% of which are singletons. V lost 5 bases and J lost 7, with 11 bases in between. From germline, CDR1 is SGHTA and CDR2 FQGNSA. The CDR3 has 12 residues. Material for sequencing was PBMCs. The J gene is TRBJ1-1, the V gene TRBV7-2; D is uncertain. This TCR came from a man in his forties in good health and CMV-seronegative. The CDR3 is CASSLPFGEAFF. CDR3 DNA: TGTGCCAGCAGCCTACCGTTTGGTGAAGCTTTCTTT. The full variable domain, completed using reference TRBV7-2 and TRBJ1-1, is GAGVSQSPSNKVTEKGKDVELRCDPISGHTALYWYRQSLGQGLEFLIYFQGNSAPDKSGLPSDRFSAERTGGSVSTLTIQRTQQEDSAVYLCASSLPFGEAFFGQGTRLTVV.